The clone carrying this T cell receptor (beta chain) has a single count. Its cognate antigen is unknown. With 60 Vbeta and 13 Jbeta primers, the PCR was carried out. The assay was immunoSEQ multiplex PCR, and TCRdb's table has in-frame clones only and misses some. Of 55,000 to 75,000 clones listed, roughly two thirds are singletons. This specimen belongs to a study of cytomegalovirus exposure and HLA in healthy donors. Study-level points and caveats: Further analysis was carried out later, and it showed several of the most significant clusters appearing linked to common viral pathogens. In a later analysis, HLA-C alleles had the fewest associated TCRs, DRB1 alleles the most.

CDR1 and CDR2 (germline): MGHRA, YSYEKL. Trimming cost V 0 bases and J 0 bases, with 12 bases left between them. The CDR3 contains 16 residues. The J gene is TRBJ2-7, the V gene TRBV4-1; D remains unclear. The material sequenced was PBMCs. The receptor's source is a man between 25 and 39 years old in good health and CMV-seronegative. CDR3 protein: CASSQEETLSSYEQYF. CDR3 bases: TGCGCCAGCAGCCAAGAAGAGACTCTGAGCTCCTACGAGCAGTACTTC.